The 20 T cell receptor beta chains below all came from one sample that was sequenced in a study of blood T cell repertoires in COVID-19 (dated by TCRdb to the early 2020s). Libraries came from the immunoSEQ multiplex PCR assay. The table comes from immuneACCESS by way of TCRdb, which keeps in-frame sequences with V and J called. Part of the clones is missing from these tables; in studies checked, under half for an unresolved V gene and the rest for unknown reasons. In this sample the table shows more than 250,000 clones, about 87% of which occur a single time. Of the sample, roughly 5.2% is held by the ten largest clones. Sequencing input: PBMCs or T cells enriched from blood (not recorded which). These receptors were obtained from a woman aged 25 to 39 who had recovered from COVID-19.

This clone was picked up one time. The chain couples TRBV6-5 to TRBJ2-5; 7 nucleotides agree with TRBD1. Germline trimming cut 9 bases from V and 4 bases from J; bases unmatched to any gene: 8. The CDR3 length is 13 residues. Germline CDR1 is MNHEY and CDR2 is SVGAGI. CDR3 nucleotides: TGTGCCAGTCGCATGGCAGGGGGAGAGACCCAGTACTTC. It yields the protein CASRMAGGETQYF.

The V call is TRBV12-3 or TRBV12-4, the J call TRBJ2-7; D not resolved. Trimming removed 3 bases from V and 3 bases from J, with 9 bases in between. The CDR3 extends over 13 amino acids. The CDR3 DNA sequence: TGTGCCAGCAGTTTGGCGGTGATCTACGAGCAGTACTTC. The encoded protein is CASSLAVIYEQYF.

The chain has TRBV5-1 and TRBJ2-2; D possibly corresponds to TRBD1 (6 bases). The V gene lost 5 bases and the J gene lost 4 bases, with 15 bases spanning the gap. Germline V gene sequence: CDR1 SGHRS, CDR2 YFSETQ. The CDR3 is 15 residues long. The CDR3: CASSPRTAVTGELFF. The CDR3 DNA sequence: TGCGCCAGCAGTCCGAGGACAGCAGTCACCGGGGAGCTGTTTTTT. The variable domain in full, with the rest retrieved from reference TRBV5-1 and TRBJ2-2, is KAGVTQTPRYLIKTRGQQVTLSCSPISGHRSVSWYQQTPGQGLQFLFEYFSETQRNKGNFPGRFSGRQFSNSRSEMNVSTLELGDSALYLCASSPRTAVTGELFFGEGSRLTVL.

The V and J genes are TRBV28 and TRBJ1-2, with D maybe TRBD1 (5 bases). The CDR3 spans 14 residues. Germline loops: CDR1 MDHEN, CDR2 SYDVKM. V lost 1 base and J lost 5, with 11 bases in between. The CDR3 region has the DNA TGTGCCAGCAGTTTATTCCGTCAGGGATATGGCTACACCTTC. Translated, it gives CASSLFRQGYGYTF.

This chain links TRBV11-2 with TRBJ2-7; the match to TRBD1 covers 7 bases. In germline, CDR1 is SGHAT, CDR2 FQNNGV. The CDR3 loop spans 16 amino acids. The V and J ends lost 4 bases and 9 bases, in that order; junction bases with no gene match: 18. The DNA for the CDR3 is TGTGCCAGCAGCTCCTTGACAGGGTCACTTCCGTTAGTGCAGTACTTC. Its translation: CASSSLTGSLPLVQYF.

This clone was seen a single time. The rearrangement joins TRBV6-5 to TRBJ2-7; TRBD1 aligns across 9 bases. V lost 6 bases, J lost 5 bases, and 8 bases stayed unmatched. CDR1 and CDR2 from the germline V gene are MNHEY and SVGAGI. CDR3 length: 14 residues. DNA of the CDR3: TGTGCCAGCAGGCACCGGGACAGGGACCACGAGCAGTACTTC. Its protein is CASRHRDRDHEQYF.

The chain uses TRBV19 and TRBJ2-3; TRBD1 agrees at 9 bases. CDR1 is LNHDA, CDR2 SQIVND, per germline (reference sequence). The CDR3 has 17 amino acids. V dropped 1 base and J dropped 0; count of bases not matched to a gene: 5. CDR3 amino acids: CASSIGTGQGSTDTQYF. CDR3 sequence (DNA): TGTGCCAGTAGTATAGGGACGGGACAGGGAAGCACAGATACGCAGTATTTT.

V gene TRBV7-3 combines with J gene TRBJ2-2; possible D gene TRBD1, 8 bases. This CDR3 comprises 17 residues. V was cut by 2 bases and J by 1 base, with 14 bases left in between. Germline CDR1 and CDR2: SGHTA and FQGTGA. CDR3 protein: CASSLGQGGENTGELFF. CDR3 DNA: TGTGCCAGCAGCTTAGGACAGGGAGGGGAGAACACCGGGGAGCTGTTTTTT.

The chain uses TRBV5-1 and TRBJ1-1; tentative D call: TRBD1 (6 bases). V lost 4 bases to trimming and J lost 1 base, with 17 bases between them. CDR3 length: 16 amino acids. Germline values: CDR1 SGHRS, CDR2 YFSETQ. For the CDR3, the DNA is TGCGCCAGCAGCCCGACAACAGGGTCGGGGAACACTGAAGCTTTCTTT. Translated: CASSPTTGSGNTEAFF.

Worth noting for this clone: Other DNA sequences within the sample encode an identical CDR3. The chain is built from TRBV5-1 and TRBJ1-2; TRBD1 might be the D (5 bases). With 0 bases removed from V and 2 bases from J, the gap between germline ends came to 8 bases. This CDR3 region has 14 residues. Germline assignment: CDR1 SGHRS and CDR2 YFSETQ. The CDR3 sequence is CASSLGGANYGYTF. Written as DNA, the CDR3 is TGCGCCAGCAGCTTGGGGGGCGCGAACTATGGCTACACCTTC.

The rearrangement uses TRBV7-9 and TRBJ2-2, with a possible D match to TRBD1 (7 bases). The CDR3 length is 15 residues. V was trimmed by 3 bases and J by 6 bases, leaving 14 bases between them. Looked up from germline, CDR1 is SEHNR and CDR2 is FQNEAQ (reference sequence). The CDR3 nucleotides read TGTGCCAGCAGCTTCCGGGACAGCGGGCCCGGGGAGCTGTTTTTT. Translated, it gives CASSFRDSGPGELFF.

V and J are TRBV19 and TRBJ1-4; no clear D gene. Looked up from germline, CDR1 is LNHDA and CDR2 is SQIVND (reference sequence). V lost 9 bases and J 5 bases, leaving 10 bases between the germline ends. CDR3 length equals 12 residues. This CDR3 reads CASSGWNEKLFF. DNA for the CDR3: TGTGCCAGCTCGGGGTGGAATGAAAAACTGTTTTTT. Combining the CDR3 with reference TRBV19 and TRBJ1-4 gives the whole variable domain DGGITQSPKYLFRKEGQNVTLSCEQNLNHDAMYWYRQDPGQGLRLIYYSQIVNDFQKGDIAEGYSVSREKKESFPLTVTSAQKNPTAFYLCASSGWNEKLFFGSGTQLSVL.

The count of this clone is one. The CDR3 is CASSLTGGAENTEAFF. The DNA for the CDR3 is TGTGCCAGCAGCTTAACGGGAGGGGCTGAGAACACTGAAGCTTTCTTT. V is TRBV7-6 and J is TRBJ1-1; a possible D gene is TRBD1 (5 bases). Per the germline V gene, CDR1 is SGHVS and CDR2 is FNYEAQ. V lost 2 bases to trimming and J lost 1 base, with 14 bases between them. CDR3 size: 16 residues. The full variable domain, its missing parts supplied by reference TRBV7-6 and TRBJ1-1, is GAGVSQSPRYKVTKRGQDVALRCDPISGHVSLYWYRQALGQGPEFLTYFNYEAQQDKSGLPNDRFSAERPEGSISTLTIQRTEQRDSAMYRCASSLTGGAENTEAFFGQGTRLTVV.

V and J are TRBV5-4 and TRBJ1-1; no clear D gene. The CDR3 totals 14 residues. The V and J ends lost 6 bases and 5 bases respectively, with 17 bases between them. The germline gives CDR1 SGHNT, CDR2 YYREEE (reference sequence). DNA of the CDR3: TGTGCCAGCACCCCAGGAGCGGGCCTAACTGAAGCTTTCTTT. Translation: CASTPGAGLTEAFF.

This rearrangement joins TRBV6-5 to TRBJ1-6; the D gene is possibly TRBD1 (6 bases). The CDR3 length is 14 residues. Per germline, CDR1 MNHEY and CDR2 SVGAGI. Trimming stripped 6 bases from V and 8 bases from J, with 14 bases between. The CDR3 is CASSRPNRDSPLHF. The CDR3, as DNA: TGTGCCAGCAGCAGGCCAAACAGGGATTCACCCCTCCACTTT.

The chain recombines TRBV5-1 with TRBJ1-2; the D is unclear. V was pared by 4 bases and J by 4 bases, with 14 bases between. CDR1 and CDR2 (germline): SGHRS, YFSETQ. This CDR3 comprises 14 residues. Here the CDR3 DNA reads TGCGCCAGCAGCGGCGACCCTGCGGCCTATGGCTACACCTTC. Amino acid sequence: CASSGDPAAYGYTF.

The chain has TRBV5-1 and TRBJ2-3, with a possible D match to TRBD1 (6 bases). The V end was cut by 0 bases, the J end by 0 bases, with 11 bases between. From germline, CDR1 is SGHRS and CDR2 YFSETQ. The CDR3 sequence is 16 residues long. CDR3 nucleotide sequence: TGCGCCAGCAGCTTGGGAACAGGGTTTAGCACAGATACGCAGTATTTT. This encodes CASSLGTGFSTDTQYF.

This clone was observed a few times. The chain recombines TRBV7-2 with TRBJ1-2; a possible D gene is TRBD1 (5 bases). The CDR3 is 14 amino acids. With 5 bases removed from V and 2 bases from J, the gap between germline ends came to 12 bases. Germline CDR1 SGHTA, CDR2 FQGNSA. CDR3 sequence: CASSPDGGNYGYTF. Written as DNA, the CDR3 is TGTGCCAGCAGCCCCGATGGGGGGAACTATGGCTACACCTTC.

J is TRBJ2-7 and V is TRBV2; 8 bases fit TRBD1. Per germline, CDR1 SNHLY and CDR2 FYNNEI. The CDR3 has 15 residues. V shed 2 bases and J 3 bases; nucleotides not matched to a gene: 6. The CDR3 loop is CASSELRTGLYEQYF. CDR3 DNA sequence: TGTGCCAGCAGTGAACTGAGGACAGGGCTCTACGAGCAGTACTTC.

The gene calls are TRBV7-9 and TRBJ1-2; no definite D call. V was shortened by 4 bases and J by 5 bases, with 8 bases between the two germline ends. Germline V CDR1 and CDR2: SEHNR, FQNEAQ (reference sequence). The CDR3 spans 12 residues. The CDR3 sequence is CASSWATYGYTF. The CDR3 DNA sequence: TGTGCCAGCAGCTGGGCAACATATGGCTACACCTTC.